These 3 T cell receptor beta chains were all obtained from the same sample, sequenced in a study of shared clonotypes between healthy human individuals. Method: immunoSEQ multiplex PCR; TCRdb's copy keeps in-frame clones and lacks some. The repertoire holds approximately 1.4 million clones, with nearly 99% as singletons. The sample consisted of naive CD4+ T cells sorted from blood. Indicated subset: CD45RA+ positively selected. These receptor sequences come from a man younger than 45 in good health.

V gene TRBV11-2 combines with J gene TRBJ2-1, with 12 positions matching TRBD1. This CDR3 spans 18 amino acids. Germline values: CDR1 SGHAT, CDR2 FQNNGV. After removal of 5 bases from V and 3 bases from J, the junction contained 11 bases not matched to a gene. CDR3 loop: CASSAPSWDRGRYNEQFF. The CDR3 DNA follows: TGTGCCAGCAGCGCTCCTTCCTGGGACAGGGGGCGCTACAATGAGCAGTTCTTC.

The rearrangement joins TRBV27 to TRBJ2-1, with a weak D call TRBD2 (6 bases). V lost 6 bases and J 9 bases, leaving 12 bases between the germline ends. CDR1 MNHEY and CDR2 SMNVEV come from the germline V gene (reference sequence). This CDR3 region has 12 residues. This chain's CDR3 is CASRPSGSEQFF. The CDR3 region has the DNA TGTGCCAGCAGACCAAGCGGGTCTGAGCAGTTCTTC.

Regarding this clone: This sample includes further DNA sequences coding for the same CDR3. The gene calls are TRBV5-1 and TRBJ1-1; D unresolved. CDR1 is SGHRS, CDR2 YFSETQ, per germline. CDR3 length equals 14 residues. Deletions cut 1 base from V and 0 bases from J, with 7 bases between. The CDR3 is CASSLSRVNTEAFF. CDR3 sequence (DNA): TGCGCCAGCAGCTTGAGTAGGGTGAACACTGAAGCTTTCTTT.